These 8 T cell receptor beta chains originate from one sample sequenced in a study of Tregs in tolerant kidney transplant recipients. The data were produced by immunoSEQ multiplex PCR, yet TCRdb's version contains in-frame clones alone and is incomplete. The table has 65,000 to 85,000 clones, around 90% seen once. Related graft donors supplied nonmyeloablative bone marrow transplants, and mixed chimerism was transient. Sequenced material: CD4+ T cells from blood (PBMCs), taken 24 months after the transplant. These receptors were obtained from a human patient who received a combined kidney and bone marrow transplant. Some T cells may have originated in the graft donor.

The CDR3 sequence: CASSPQGGNGYTF. The CDR3 DNA reads as TGCGCCAGCAGCCCACAGGGTGGGAATGGCTACACCTTC. This sequence joins TRBV5-1 and TRBJ1-2, with D possibly being TRBD1 (6 bases). Germline assignment: CDR1 SGHRS and CDR2 YFSETQ. V lost 4 bases and J 6 bases, leaving 13 bases between the germline ends. CDR3 length: 13 residues.

CDR3 in amino acids: CASSEGGGGENTEAFF. CDR3 nucleotides: TGTGCCAGCAGTGAAGGGGGCGGGGGGGAGAACACTGAAGCTTTCTTT. The gene calls are TRBV2 and TRBJ1-1; perhaps TRBD1 as D (5 bases). This CDR3 is built from 16 residues. CDR1 is SNHLY and CDR2 is FYNNEI in the germline V gene. V lost 1 base and J 1 base, leaving 13 bases between the germline ends.

As concerns this clone: This same CDR3 is encoded by further DNA sequences in the sample. The chain carries TRBV9 and TRBJ1-6; TRBD1 matches at 8 bases. CDR1 and CDR2 (germline): SGDLS, YYNGEE. The ends lost 2 bases at V and 0 bases at J; junction bases unmatched: 4. The length of the CDR3 is 17 residues. The CDR3 DNA follows: TGTGCCAGCAGCGTTGGACAGGGACGCTCCTATAATTCACCCCTCCACTTT. Translated, it gives CASSVGQGRSYNSPLHF.

This chain links TRBV7-2 with TRBJ2-7; 7 bases agree with TRBD2. The junction had 7 bases not matched to a gene; V was cut back by 5 bases and J by 0 bases. The length of the CDR3 is 15 residues. The V gene's germline CDR1 is SGHTA and CDR2 FQGNSA. The CDR3 loop reads CASSQSGISSYEQYF. Here the CDR3 DNA reads TGTGCCAGCAGCCAAAGCGGGATAAGCTCCTACGAGCAGTACTTC.

This chain joins TRBV7-9 and TRBJ2-3; TRBD2 aligns across 8 bases. The V segment lost 8 bases and the J segment 4 bases; nucleotides outside the gene matches: 5. CDR3 size: 13 residues. Looked up from germline, CDR1 is SEHNR and CDR2 is FQNEAQ (reference sequence). The CDR3 sequence is CASGSAGADTQYF. As DNA, the CDR3 is TGTGCCAGCGGTTCAGCGGGAGCAGATACGCAGTATTTT.

The chain employs TRBV5-1 and TRBJ2-7; 9 bases match TRBD1. The V and J ends lost 0 bases and 3 bases, in that order; junction bases with no gene match: 7. Germline V lookup: CDR1 SGHRS, CDR2 YFSETQ. The CDR3 is 16 residues long. The CDR3 sequence is CASSLEGNRGLYEQYF. The CDR3 region has the DNA TGCGCCAGCAGCTTGGAGGGAAACAGGGGGCTCTACGAGCAGTACTTC.

This clone was picked up one time. V usage is TRBV30 and J usage is TRBJ1-2, with 8 bases fitting TRBD1. The germline V gene has CDR1 GTSNPN and CDR2 SVGIG (reference sequence). Losses at the gene ends were 0 bases for V and 1 base for J; bases not matched to a gene: 7. The CDR3 sequence is 16 residues long. The CDR3 region has the DNA TGTGCCTGGAGTGTACGGTGGACAGGGTTTAACTATGGCTACACCTTC. Protein: CAWSVRWTGFNYGYTF.

J is TRBJ2-5 and V is TRBV5-4; D unresolved. Trimming pared 0 bases from V and 7 bases from J, leaving 10 bases between. This CDR3 is 13 amino acids long. CDR1 is SGHNT and CDR2 is YYREEE in the germline V gene (reference sequence). The CDR3 here is CASSLVSSGTQYF. The CDR3 DNA sequence: TGTGCCAGCAGCTTGGTAAGCTCAGGGACCCAGTACTTC.